This record covers a single TCR beta chain. CDR3 length equals 14 residues. Germline V lookup: CDR1 SQVTM, CDR2 ANQGSEA. Deletions cut 4 bases from V and 5 bases from J, with 17 bases between. This specimen comes from a study of blood T cells in healthy people across ages. A second PCR, run for roughly 7 to 11 cycles, used a sample-barcoded 5' primer plus a J-beta primer mix. One entry per CDR3 protein results from TCRdb running MiXCR on the 5' RACE reads. The sample lists 550,000 to 600,000 distinct CDR3 sequences, around 48% occurring once. This sequence was found in a man older than 75 in good health. Sequenced sample: blood. The chain employs TRBV29-1 and TRBJ1-1, with D tentatively TRBD1 (6 bases). The CDR3 coding sequence is TGCAGCGTTGTGGGGGCCGGGGGGGGTACTGAAGCTTTCTTT. Residues: CSVVGAGGGTEAFF. Full variable domain (remainder filled in from reference TRBV29-1 and TRBJ1-1): SAVISQKPSRDICQRGTSLTIQCQVDSQVTMMFWYRQQPGQSLTLIATANQGSEATYESGFVIDKFPISRPNLTFSTLTVSNMSPEDSSIYLCSVVGAGGGTEAFFGQGTRLTVV.